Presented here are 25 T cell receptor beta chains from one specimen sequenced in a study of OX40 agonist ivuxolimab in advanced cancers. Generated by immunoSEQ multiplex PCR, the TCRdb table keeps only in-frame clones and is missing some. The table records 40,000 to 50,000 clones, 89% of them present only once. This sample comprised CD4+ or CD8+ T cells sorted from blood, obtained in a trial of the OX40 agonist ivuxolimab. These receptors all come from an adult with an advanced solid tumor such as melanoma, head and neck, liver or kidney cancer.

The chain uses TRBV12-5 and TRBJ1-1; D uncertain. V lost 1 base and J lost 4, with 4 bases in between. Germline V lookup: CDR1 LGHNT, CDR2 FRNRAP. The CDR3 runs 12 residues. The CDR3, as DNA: TGTGCTAGTGGTTTGGGTGCCACTGAAGCTTTCTTT. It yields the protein CASGLGATEAFF.

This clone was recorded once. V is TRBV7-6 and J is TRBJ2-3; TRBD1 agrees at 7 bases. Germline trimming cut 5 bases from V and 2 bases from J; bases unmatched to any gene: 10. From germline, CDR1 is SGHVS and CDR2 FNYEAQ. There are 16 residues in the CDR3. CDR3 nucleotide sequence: TGTGCCAGCAGCCCACAGGGGATGAGGATCACAGATACGCAGTATTTT. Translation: CASSPQGMRITDTQYF.

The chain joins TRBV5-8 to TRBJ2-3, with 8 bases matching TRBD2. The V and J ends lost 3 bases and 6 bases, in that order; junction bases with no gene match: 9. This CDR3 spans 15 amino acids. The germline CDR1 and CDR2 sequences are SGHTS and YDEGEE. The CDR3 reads CASSWGSGSADTQYF. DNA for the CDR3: TGTGCCAGCAGCTGGGGCAGCGGGAGTGCGGATACGCAGTATTTT. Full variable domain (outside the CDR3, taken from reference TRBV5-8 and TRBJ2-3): EAGVTQSPTHLIKTRGQQATLRCSPISGHTSVYWYQQALGLGLQFLLWYDEGEERNRGNFPPRFSGRQFPNYSSELNVNALELEDSALYLCASSWGSGSADTQYFGPGTRLTVL.

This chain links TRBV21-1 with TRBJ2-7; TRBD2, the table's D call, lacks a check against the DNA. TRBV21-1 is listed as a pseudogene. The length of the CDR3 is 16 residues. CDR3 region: CARRMSRDSLHHEQYF. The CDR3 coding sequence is TGTGCCAGAAGAATGAGCCGGGACTCACTCCACCACGAGCAGTACTTC.

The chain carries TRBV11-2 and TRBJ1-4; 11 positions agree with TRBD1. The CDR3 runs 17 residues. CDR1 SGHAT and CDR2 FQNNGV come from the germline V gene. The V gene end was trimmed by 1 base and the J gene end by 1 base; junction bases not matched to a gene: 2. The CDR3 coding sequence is TGTGCCAGCAGCTTAGGGACAGGGGGCTTAACTAATGAAAAACTGTTTTTT. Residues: CASSLGTGGLTNEKLFF.

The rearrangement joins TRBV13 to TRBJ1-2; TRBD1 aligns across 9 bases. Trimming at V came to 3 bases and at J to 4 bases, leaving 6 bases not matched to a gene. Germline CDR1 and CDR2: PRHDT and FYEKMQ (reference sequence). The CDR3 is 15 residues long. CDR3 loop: CASSFPGQGFYGYTF. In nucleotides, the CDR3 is TGTGCCAGCAGCTTTCCGGGACAGGGTTTCTATGGCTACACCTTC.

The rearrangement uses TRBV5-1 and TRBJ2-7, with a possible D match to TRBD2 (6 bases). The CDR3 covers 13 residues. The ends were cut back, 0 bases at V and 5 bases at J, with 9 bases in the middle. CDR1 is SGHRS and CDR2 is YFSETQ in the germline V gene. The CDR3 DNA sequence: TGCGCCAGCAGCTTGGTCGGGAGCCACGAGCAGTACTTC. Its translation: CASSLVGSHEQYF.

Written as DNA, the CDR3 is TGTGCCAGCAGCTTTCTAGCGGGACACAATGAGCAGTTCTTC. Protein product: CASSFLAGHNEQFF. The rearrangement links TRBV7-3 to TRBJ2-1; TRBD2 matches 9 bases. The CDR3 length is 14 residues. In germline, CDR1 is SGHTA, CDR2 FQGTGA. V shed 3 bases and J 5 bases; nucleotides not matched to a gene: 2. The whole variable domain, remainder taken from reference TRBV7-3 and TRBJ2-1, is GAGVSQTPSNKVTEKGKYVELRCDPISGHTALYWYRQSLGQGPEFLIYFQGTGAADDSGLPNDRFFAVRPEGSVSTLKIQRTERGDSAVYLCASSFLAGHNEQFFGPGTRLTVL.

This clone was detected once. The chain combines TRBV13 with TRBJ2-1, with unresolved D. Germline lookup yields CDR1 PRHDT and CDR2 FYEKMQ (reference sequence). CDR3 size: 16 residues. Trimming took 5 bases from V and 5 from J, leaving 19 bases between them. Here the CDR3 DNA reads TGTGCCAGCAGCCCCCGGGCCTACAATATTAACAATGAGCAGTTCTTC. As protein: CASSPRAYNINNEQFF.

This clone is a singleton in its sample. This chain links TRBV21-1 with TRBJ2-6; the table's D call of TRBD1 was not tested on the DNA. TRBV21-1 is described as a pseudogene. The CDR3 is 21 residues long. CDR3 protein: CASSIRNLDRALVTGANVLTF. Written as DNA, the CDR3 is TGTGCCAGCAGCATCCGGAACTTAGACAGGGCCCTAGTAACTGGGGCCAACGTCCTGACTTTC.

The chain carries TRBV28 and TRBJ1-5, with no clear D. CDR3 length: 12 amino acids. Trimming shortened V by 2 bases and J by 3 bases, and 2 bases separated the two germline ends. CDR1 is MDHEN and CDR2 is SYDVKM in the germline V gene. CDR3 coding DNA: TGTGCCAGCAGTTTACCCAATCAGCCCCAGCATTTT. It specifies CASSLPNQPQHF.

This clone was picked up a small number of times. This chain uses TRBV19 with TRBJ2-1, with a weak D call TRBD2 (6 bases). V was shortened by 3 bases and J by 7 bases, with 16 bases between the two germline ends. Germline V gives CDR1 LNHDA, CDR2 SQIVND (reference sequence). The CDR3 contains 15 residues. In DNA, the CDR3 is TGTGCCAGTAGTATGTGGGACTCCTGGGGTAATGAGCAGTTCTTC. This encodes CASSMWDSWGNEQFF.

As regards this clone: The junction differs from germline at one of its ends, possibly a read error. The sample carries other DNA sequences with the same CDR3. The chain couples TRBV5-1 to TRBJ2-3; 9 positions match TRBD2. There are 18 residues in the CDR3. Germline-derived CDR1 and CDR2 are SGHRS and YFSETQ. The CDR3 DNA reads TGTGCCAGCAGTCTGGTGGCTAGCGGGAATCCCAGCACAGATACGCAGTATTTT. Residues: CASSLVASGNPSTDTQYF.

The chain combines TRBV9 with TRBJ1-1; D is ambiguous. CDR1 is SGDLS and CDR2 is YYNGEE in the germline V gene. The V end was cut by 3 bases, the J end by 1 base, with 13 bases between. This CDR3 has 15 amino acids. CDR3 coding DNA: TGTGCCAGCAGCGAGATCCCCACTGGGAACACTGAAGCTTTCTTT. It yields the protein CASSEIPTGNTEAFF.

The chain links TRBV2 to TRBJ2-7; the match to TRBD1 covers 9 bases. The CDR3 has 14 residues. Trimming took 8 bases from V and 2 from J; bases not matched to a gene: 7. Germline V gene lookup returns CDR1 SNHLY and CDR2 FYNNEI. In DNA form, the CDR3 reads TGTGCCAGCGGTCTGGACAGGGGAACCTACGAGCAGTACTTC. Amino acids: CASGLDRGTYEQYF.

In DNA form, the CDR3 reads TGTGCCAGCAGCTTAGGGACAGCCCGCTCCTACGAGCAGTACTTC. Translating gives CASSLGTARSYEQYF. V and J are TRBV7-9 and TRBJ2-7; D possibly corresponds to TRBD1 (6 bases). Germline V gene lookup returns CDR1 SEHNR and CDR2 FQNEAQ (reference sequence). There are 15 residues in the CDR3. Trimming removed 1 base from V and 0 bases from J, with 10 bases in between.

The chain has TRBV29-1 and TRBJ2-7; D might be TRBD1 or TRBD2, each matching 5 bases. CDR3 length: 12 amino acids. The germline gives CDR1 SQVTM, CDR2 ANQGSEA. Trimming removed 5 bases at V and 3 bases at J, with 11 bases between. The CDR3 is CSVTGTGYEQYF. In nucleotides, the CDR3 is TGCAGCGTTACCGGGACCGGCTACGAGCAGTACTTC.

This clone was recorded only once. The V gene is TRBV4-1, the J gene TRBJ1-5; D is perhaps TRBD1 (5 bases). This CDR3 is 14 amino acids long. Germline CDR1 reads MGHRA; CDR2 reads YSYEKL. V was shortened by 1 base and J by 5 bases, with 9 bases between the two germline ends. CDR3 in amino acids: CASSQGVGDQPQHF. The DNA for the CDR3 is TGCGCCAGCAGCCAAGGGGTAGGGGATCAGCCCCAGCATTTT.

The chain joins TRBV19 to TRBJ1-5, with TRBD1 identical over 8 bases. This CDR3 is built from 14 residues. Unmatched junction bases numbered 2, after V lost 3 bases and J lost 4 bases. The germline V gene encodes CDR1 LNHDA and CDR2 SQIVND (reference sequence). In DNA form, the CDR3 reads TGTGCCAGTAGTATTCGACAGGGGAATCAGCCCCAGCATTTT. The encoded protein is CASSIRQGNQPQHF.

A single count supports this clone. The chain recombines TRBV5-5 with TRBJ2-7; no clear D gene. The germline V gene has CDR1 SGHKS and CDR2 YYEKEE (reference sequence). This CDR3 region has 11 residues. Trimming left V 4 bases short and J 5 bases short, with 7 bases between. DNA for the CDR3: TGTGCCAGCAGCGACACGGACGAGCAGTACTTC. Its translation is CASSDTDEQYF.

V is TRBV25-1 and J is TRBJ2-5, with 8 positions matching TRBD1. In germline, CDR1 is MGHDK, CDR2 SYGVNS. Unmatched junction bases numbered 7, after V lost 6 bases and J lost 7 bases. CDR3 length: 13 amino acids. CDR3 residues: CASSGQGLVTQYF. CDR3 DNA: TGTGCCAGCAGCGGACAGGGTTTAGTGACCCAGTACTTC.

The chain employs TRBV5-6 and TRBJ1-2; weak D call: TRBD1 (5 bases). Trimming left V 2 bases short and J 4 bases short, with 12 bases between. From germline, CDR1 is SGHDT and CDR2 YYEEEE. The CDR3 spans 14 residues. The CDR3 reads CASSFGALRYGYTF. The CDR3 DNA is TGTGCCAGCAGCTTCGGGGCCCTCCGCTATGGCTACACCTTC.

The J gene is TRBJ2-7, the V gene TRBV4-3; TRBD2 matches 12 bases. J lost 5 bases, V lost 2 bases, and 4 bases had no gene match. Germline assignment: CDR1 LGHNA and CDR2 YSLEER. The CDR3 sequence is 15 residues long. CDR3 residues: CASSQLAGGPHEQYF. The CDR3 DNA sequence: TGCGCCAGCAGCCAACTAGCGGGAGGGCCCCACGAGCAGTACTTC.

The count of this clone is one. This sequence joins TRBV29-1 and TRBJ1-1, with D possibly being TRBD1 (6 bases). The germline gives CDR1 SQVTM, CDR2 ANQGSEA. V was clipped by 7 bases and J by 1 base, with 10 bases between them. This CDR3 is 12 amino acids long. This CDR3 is CSAPTGNTEAFF. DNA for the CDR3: TGCAGCGCCCCGACAGGGAACACTGAAGCTTTCTTT.

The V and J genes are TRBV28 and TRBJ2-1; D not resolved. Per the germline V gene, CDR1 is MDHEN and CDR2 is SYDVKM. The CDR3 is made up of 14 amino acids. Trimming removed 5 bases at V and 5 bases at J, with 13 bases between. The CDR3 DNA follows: TGTGCCAGCAGTCTCCCCGGACCCGACAATGAGCAGTTCTTC. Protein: CASSLPGPDNEQFF.